Presented here are 28 T cell receptor beta chains from one specimen sequenced in a study of blood T cells in healthy people across ages. PCR was performed a second time for roughly 7 to 12 cycles using a sample-barcoded 5' primer and a J-beta primer mix. TCRdb re-called the 5' RACE reads through MiXCR, storing one row per CDR3 protein. This sample carries about 1.6 million distinct CDR3 sequences, approximately 32% of them seen once, and the ten largest clones take about 10%. Sequenced input: blood. These receptors all stem from a young woman in good health.

This clonotype was observed a single time. The gene calls are TRBV5-1 and TRBJ2-7, with 8 bases identical to TRBD1. The CDR3 has 20 residues. CDR1 and CDR2 from the germline V gene are SGHRS and YFSETQ. The junction had 19 bases not matched to a gene; V was cut back by 2 bases and J by 0 bases. In DNA, the CDR3 is TGCGCCAGCAGCTTAAGGGAAACCGGGACAGGCTCCTCGAGCTCCTACGAGCAGTACTTC. Its translation is CASSLRETGTGSSSSYEQYF.

This clonotype was recorded at least ten times. This chain joins TRBV29-1 and TRBJ2-1; D remains unclear. The CDR3 is made up of 12 amino acids. Trimming shortened V by 7 bases and J by 4 bases, and 11 bases separated the two germline ends. The germline V gene encodes CDR1 SQVTM and CDR2 ANQGSEA. The CDR3 bases are TGCAGCGGACTCTGGGAATACAATGAGCAGTTCTTC. Encoded protein: CSGLWEYNEQFF.

The V call is TRBV3-1, the J call TRBJ2-7; 11 nucleotides align to TRBD2. Trimming cost V 4 bases and J 5 bases; bases outside gene matches: 4. The CDR3 loop spans 14 amino acids. The V gene's germline CDR1 is LGHDT and CDR2 YNNKEL (reference sequence). DNA of the CDR3: TGTGCCAGCAGCCCAACTAGCGGGGGAGACGAGCAGTACTTC. Amino acids: CASSPTSGGDEQYF.

The chain carries TRBV7-9 and TRBJ1-5; D might be TRBD1 (6 bases). This CDR3 comprises 12 residues. V was pared by 5 bases and J by 10 bases, with 12 bases between. The germline CDR1 and CDR2 sequences are SEHNR and FQNEAQ (reference sequence). The CDR3: CASSETGNPQHF. As DNA, the CDR3 is TGTGCCAGCAGCGAAACAGGGAACCCCCAGCATTTT.

V gene TRBV7-9 combines with J gene TRBJ1-4; unclear D gene. Per the germline V gene, CDR1 is SEHNR and CDR2 is FQNEAQ (reference sequence). Trimming took 1 base from V and 3 from J, leaving 18 bases between them. This CDR3 has 18 amino acids. The CDR3 DNA is TGTGCCAGCAGCTTAGTTTTTTCGCCGCCTGGGCCTAATGAAAAACTGTTTTTT. Amino acids: CASSLVFSPPGPNEKLFF.

The chain carries TRBV28 and TRBJ2-4; no reliable D call. The CDR3 is made up of 15 amino acids. Looked up from germline, CDR1 is MDHEN and CDR2 is SYDVKM. V was pared by 5 bases and J by 0 bases, with 11 bases between. CDR3 nucleotide sequence: TGTGCCAGCAGTCCAGCAAGACTAGCCAAAAACATTCAGTACTTC. Translated, it gives CASSPARLAKNIQYF. The entire variable domain, with the rest obtained from reference TRBV28 and TRBJ2-4, is as follows: DVKVTQSSRYLVKRTGEKVFLECVQDMDHENMFWYRQDPGLGLRLIYFSYDVKMKEKGDIPEGYSVSREKKERFSLILESASTNQTSMYLCASSPARLAKNIQYFGAGTRLSVL.

This clonotype has a single count. The chain carries TRBV5-1 and TRBJ2-7; perhaps TRBD2 as D (6 bases). This CDR3 is built from 15 residues. The ends were cut back, 7 bases at V and 3 bases at J, with 20 bases in the middle. Germline CDR1 is SGHRS and CDR2 is YFSETQ. CDR3 nucleotide sequence: TGCGCCAGCGGGCCCGGACGGGACTCAAACTACGAGCAGTACTTC. Amino acid sequence: CASGPGRDSNYEQYF.

CDR3 in DNA: TGTGCCAGCAGCCAAATCGCGGGAACGAACACCGGGGAGCTGTTTTTT. Translating it yields CASSQIAGTNTGELFF. The chain has TRBV3-1 and TRBJ2-2; TRBD2 might be the D (6 bases). Per germline, CDR1 LGHDT and CDR2 YNNKEL (reference sequence). The CDR3 runs 16 residues. The ends were cut back, 2 bases at V and 0 bases at J, with 10 bases in the middle. Full variable domain (outside the CDR3, taken from reference TRBV3-1 and TRBJ2-2): DTAVSQTPKYLVTQMGNDKSIKCEQNLGHDTMYWYKQDSKKFLKIMFSYNNKELIINETVPNRFSPKSPDKAHLNLHINSLELGDSAVYFCASSQIAGTNTGELFFGEGSRLTVL.

CDR3 residues: CSVLPRTGAFF. CDR3 DNA: TGCAGCGTTTTACCGAGAACCGGGGCTTTCTTT. This chain uses TRBV29-1 with TRBJ1-1; D remains unclear. The CDR3 sequence is 11 residues long. Germline V CDR1 and CDR2: SQVTM, ANQGSEA. Trimming took 5 bases from V and 11 from J, leaving 15 bases between them. Filled out from reference TRBV29-1 and TRBJ1-1, the complete variable domain reads SAVISQKPSRDICQRGTSLTIQCQVDSQVTMMFWYRQQPGQSLTLIATANQGSEATYESGFVIDKFPISRPNLTFSTLTVSNMSPEDSSIYLCSVLPRTGAFFGQGTRLTVV.

This clonotype showed up just once. The rearrangement links TRBV20-1 to TRBJ1-2, with a weak D call TRBD1 (5 bases). Germline CDR1 DFQATT, CDR2 SNEGSKA (reference sequence). Deletions cut 0 bases from V and 8 bases from J, with 22 bases between. CDR3 length: 16 residues. The CDR3 reads CSARDIRPGREVGYTF. In DNA, the CDR3 is TGCAGTGCTAGAGATATTCGCCCAGGGAGGGAGGTGGGCTACACCTTC.

This clonotype was counted a few times. V and J are TRBV14 and TRBJ2-7, with D unresolved. V shed 1 base and J shed 3 bases, with 13 bases lying between them. Germline CDR1 SGHDN, CDR2 FVKESK. The CDR3 consists of 15 residues. CDR3 nucleotide sequence: TGTGCCAGCAGCCAAGTCCCTCGGGCCGGCTACGAGCAGTACTTC. It yields the protein CASSQVPRAGYEQYF.

This chain connects TRBV2 to TRBJ2-3; 9 bases match TRBD1. Germline CDR1 SNHLY, CDR2 FYNNEI. The CDR3 is made up of 15 amino acids. Trimming removed 6 bases from V and 2 bases from J; junction bases left unmatched: 6. CDR3 nucleotides: TGTGCCAGCAGATCAACAGGGGGCTACACAGATACGCAGTATTTT. Its protein is CASRSTGGYTDTQYF.

V gene TRBV28 combines with J gene TRBJ2-4; 13 bases fit TRBD2. The trim removed 7 bases at V and 4 bases at J, leaving 7 bases unmatched. The CDR3 covers 16 residues. CDR1 MDHEN and CDR2 SYDVKM come from the germline V gene. In DNA, the CDR3 is TGTGCCAGCACCACTGGGACTAGCGGGGCTAAAAACATTCAGTACTTC. Protein product: CASTTGTSGAKNIQYF. The whole variable domain, remainder taken from reference TRBV28 and TRBJ2-4, is DVKVTQSSRYLVKRTGEKVFLECVQDMDHENMFWYRQDPGLGLRLIYFSYDVKMKEKGDIPEGYSVSREKKERFSLILESASTNQTSMYLCASTTGTSGAKNIQYFGAGTRLSVL.

The CDR3 spells CASSQVGERVYNSPLHF. The CDR3 bases are TGTGCCAGCAGCCAAGTGGGGGAAAGAGTTTATAATTCACCCCTCCACTTT. The gene calls are TRBV4-2 and TRBJ1-6, with D perhaps TRBD1 (5 bases). CDR1 and CDR2 from the germline V gene are LGHNA and YNFKEQ. Trimming removed 1 base from V and 4 bases from J, with 14 bases in between. This CDR3 region has 17 residues.

This clonotype was seen a few times. The J gene is TRBJ2-7, the V gene TRBV7-9, with D perhaps assigned TRBD1 or TRBD2 (5 bases each). The germline V gene has CDR1 SEHNR and CDR2 FQNEAQ (reference sequence). The CDR3 covers 15 residues. V lost 4 bases, J lost 0 bases, and 13 bases lay in between. As DNA, the CDR3 is TGTGCCAGCAGCTCAGGGACCACAAACTCCTACGAGCAGTACTTC. This gives the protein CASSSGTTNSYEQYF.

The genes are TRBV15 and TRBJ2-2, with TRBD1 matching over 12 bases. The CDR3 spans 18 residues. Looked up from germline, CDR1 is LNHNV and CDR2 is YYDKDF (reference sequence). J lost 6 bases, V lost 1 base, and 9 bases had no gene match. CDR3 bases: TGTGCCACCAGCAGAGTCCCGGGGACAGGGGGCGAACCCGGGGAGCTGTTTTTT. Its protein is CATSRVPGTGGEPGELFF. Complete variable domain (other parts from reference TRBV15 and TRBJ2-2): DAMVIQNPRYQVTQFGKPVTLSCSQTLNHNVMYWYQQKSSQAPKLLFHYYDKDFNNEADTPDNFQSRRPNTSFCFLDIRSPGLGDTAMYLCATSRVPGTGGEPGELFFGEGSRLTVL.

The CDR3 coding sequence is TGTGCCATCAGAAGGGAGACCCAGTACTTC. It specifies CAIRRETQYF. V is TRBV10-3 and J is TRBJ2-5, with unresolved D. This CDR3 contains 10 residues. Trimming shortened V by 6 bases and J by 5 bases, and 4 bases separated the two germline ends. Germline CDR1 and CDR2: ENHRY and SYGVKD.

This clonotype has only a few counts. This chain links TRBV5-6 with TRBJ2-1, with TRBD2 matching 13 bases. This CDR3 is 16 amino acids long. CDR1 and CDR2 (germline): SGHDT, YYEEEE. The V segment lost 4 bases and the J segment 7 bases; nucleotides outside the gene matches: 8. CDR3 sequence reads: CASSPELAGGWNEQFF. DNA of the CDR3: TGTGCCAGCAGCCCTGAACTAGCGGGGGGGTGGAATGAGCAGTTCTTC.

This clonotype was found many times. The chain employs TRBV4-2 and TRBJ2-5; 15 bases line up with TRBD2. CDR1 is LGHNA and CDR2 is YNFKEQ in the germline V gene. J lost 5 bases, V lost 4 bases, and 5 bases had no gene match. This CDR3 has 16 residues. The DNA of the CDR3 is TGTGCCAGCAGCCCCGGGACTAGCGGGGGGATCGAGACCCAGTACTTC. It specifies CASSPGTSGGIETQYF.

The genes are TRBV20-1 and TRBJ2-3; TRBD2 aligns across 7 bases. The CDR3 has 13 amino acids. The V gene's germline CDR1 is DFQATT and CDR2 SNEGSKA (reference sequence). The trim removed 5 bases at V and 1 base at J, leaving 3 bases unmatched. The CDR3 region is CSAPSGGTDTQYF. CDR3 sequence (DNA): TGCAGTGCTCCCAGCGGGGGCACAGATACGCAGTATTTT.

The CDR3 sequence: CSARDLTRNEQFF. CDR3 nucleotide sequence: TGCAGTGCTAGAGACCTAACTAGGAATGAGCAGTTCTTC. This chain joins TRBV20-1 and TRBJ2-1; perhaps TRBD2 as D (5 bases). V shed 0 bases and J shed 7 bases, with 10 bases lying between them. The CDR3 sequence is 13 residues long. Germline CDR1 is DFQATT and CDR2 is SNEGSKA (reference sequence).

The chain carries TRBV28 and TRBJ2-5; D assignment may be TRBD1 or TRBD2 (6 bases each). The CDR3 is made up of 12 amino acids. Germline V gene data show CDR1 as MDHEN and CDR2 as SYDVKM. Trimming pared 7 bases from V and 11 bases from J, leaving 17 bases between. Written as DNA, the CDR3 is TGTGCCAGCACCATGTGGGGGGCTGGGCAGTACTTC. Translated: CASTMWGAGQYF. Full variable domain (missing parts from reference TRBV28 and TRBJ2-5): DVKVTQSSRYLVKRTGEKVFLECVQDMDHENMFWYRQDPGLGLRLIYFSYDVKMKEKGDIPEGYSVSREKKERFSLILESASTNQTSMYLCASTMWGAGQYFGPGTRLLVL.

This clonotype was seen at least ten times. The chain has TRBV7-8 and TRBJ2-5, with TRBD2 identical over 10 bases. Trimming cost V 1 base and J 1 base; bases outside gene matches: 3. This CDR3 region has 16 residues. Germline CDR1 is SGHVS and CDR2 is FQNEAQ. CDR3 sequence (DNA): TGTGCCAGCAGCTTAGATAGCGGGGGGCCCCAAGAGACCCAGTACTTC. Translated: CASSLDSGGPQETQYF. Full variable domain (outside the CDR3, taken from reference TRBV7-8 and TRBJ2-5): GAGVSQSPRYKVAKRGQDVALRCDPISGHVSLFWYQQALGQGPEFLTYFQNEAQLDKSGLPSDRFFAERPEGSVSTLKIQRTQQEDSAVYLCASSLDSGGPQETQYFGPGTRLLVL.

The chain has TRBV3-1 and TRBJ2-7; D may match TRBD1 or TRBD2 (5 bases each). The CDR3 runs to 18 residues. With 1 base removed from V and 2 bases from J, the gap between germline ends came to 21 bases. Germline CDR1 is LGHDT and CDR2 is YNNKEL (reference sequence). CDR3: CASSQGYGTGTYTYEQYF. DNA for the CDR3: TGTGCCAGCAGCCAAGGGTACGGCACCGGGACGTACACCTACGAGCAGTACTTC.

This clonotype was recorded a few times. CDR3 DNA sequence: TGTGCCACCAGCGGGTACCGGACTAGCGGGGGCCGTTCCTACGAGCAGTACTTC. Translated, it gives CATSGYRTSGGRSYEQYF. The rearrangement links TRBV15 to TRBJ2-7; 13 positions agree with TRBD2. The V gene's germline CDR1 is LNHNV and CDR2 YYDKDF (reference sequence). V was clipped by 5 bases and J by 1 base; unmatched bases: 11. This CDR3 contains 18 residues. Variable domain in full (rest from reference TRBV15 and TRBJ2-7): DAMVIQNPRYQVTQFGKPVTLSCSQTLNHNVMYWYQQKSSQAPKLLFHYYDKDFNNEADTPDNFQSRRPNTSFCFLDIRSPGLGDTAMYLCATSGYRTSGGRSYEQYFGPGTRLTVT.

CDR3 amino acids: CAISESRGHPNEQFF. CDR3 nucleotides: TGTGCCATCAGTGAGTCAAGAGGCCACCCCAATGAGCAGTTCTTC. The chain joins TRBV10-3 to TRBJ2-1; D call uncertain. The CDR3 is 15 amino acids. Germline V CDR1 and CDR2: ENHRY, SYGVKD. Deletions cut 0 bases from V and 6 bases from J, with 12 bases between.

The chain combines TRBV4-2 with TRBJ1-1, with D unclear. The germline CDR1 and CDR2 sequences are LGHNA and YNFKEQ. CDR3 size: 15 residues. V lost 0 bases and J 6 bases, leaving 14 bases between the germline ends. In DNA form, the CDR3 reads TGTGCCAGCAGCCAAGATGGACGGGAGTGGGCTGAAGCTTTCTTT. This sequence encodes CASSQDGREWAEAFF.

The CDR3, as DNA: TGCGCCAGCAGCCAGGATGGGACAGGGACGACTATTGGTGAAGCTTTCTTT. Its protein is CASSQDGTGTTIGEAFF. The rearrangement uses TRBV4-1 and TRBJ1-1; 9 positions agree with TRBD1. This CDR3 contains 17 residues. CDR1 is MGHRA and CDR2 is YSYEKL in the germline V gene. The ends lost 3 bases at V and 7 bases at J; junction bases unmatched: 15.